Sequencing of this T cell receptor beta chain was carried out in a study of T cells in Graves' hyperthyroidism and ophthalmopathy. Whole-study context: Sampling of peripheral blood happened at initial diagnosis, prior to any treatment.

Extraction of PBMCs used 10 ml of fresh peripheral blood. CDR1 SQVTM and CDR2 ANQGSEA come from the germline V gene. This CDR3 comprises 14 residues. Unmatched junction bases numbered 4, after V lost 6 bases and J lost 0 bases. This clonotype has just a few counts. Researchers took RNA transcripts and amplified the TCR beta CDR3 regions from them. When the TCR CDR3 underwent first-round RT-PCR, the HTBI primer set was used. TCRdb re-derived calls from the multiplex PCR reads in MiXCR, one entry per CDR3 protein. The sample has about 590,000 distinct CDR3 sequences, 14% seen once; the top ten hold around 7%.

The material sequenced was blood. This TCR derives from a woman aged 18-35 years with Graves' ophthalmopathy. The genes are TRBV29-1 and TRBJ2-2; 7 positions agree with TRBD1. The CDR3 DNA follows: TGCAGCGTCAGAGACAGGGCGAACACCGGGGAGCTGTTTTTT. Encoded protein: CSVRDRANTGELFF.